The 17 T cell receptor beta chains listed next were all sequenced from one sample in a study of blood T cell repertoires in COVID-19. TCRdb's table, derived via immunoSEQ multiplex PCR, lists solely in-frame clones and lacks some. The repertoire consists of some 230,000 clones, with about four fifths occurring once and the leading ten covering about 1.3%. The sample comprised PBMCs or T cells enriched from blood (not recorded which). The receptor set was obtained from a middle-aged woman with acute COVID-19.

The rearrangement links TRBV11-1 to TRBJ2-2; 7 bases fit TRBD1. CDR3 length equals 15 residues. J gave up 4 bases and V 6 bases, and 8 bases lay outside the gene matches. CDR1 and CDR2 from the germline V gene are SGHAT and FQDESV (reference sequence). This CDR3 is CASRLDRAGTGELFF. In DNA form, the CDR3 reads TGTGCCAGCAGACTCGACAGGGCTGGCACCGGGGAGCTGTTTTTT.

This sequence joins TRBV2 and TRBJ1-4; 7 nucleotides agree with TRBD1. The CDR3 sequence is 14 residues long. The V gene end was trimmed by 5 bases and the J gene end by 8 bases; junction bases not matched to a gene: 8. The germline V gene has CDR1 SNHLY and CDR2 FYNNEI. Written as DNA, the CDR3 is TGTGCCAGCAGTAACCGGGACAGCAGAGAAAAACTGTTTTTT. Translation gives CASSNRDSREKLFF.

The chain has TRBV7-6 and TRBJ2-1, with TRBD2 matching over 8 bases. CDR1 and CDR2 (germline): SGHVS, FNYEAQ. The CDR3 runs 15 residues. The junction had 4 bases not matched to a gene; V was cut back by 2 bases and J by 4 bases. CDR3 sequence (DNA): TGTGCCAGCAGCTTATCGGGGGGGGTTTACAATGAGCAGTTCTTC. This sequence encodes CASSLSGGVYNEQFF.

This chain connects TRBV12-3 or TRBV12-4 to TRBJ1-1, with 7 bases aligning to TRBD1. This CDR3 is 12 amino acids long. Unmatched junction bases numbered 6, after V lost 6 bases and J lost 8 bases. CDR3 DNA sequence: TGTGCCAGCAGGCCCGGACAGGAAGAAGCTTTCTTT. Its protein product is CASRPGQEEAFF.

This chain joins TRBV11-2 and TRBJ2-7, with 13 bases lining up with TRBD2. Germline CDR1 and CDR2: SGHAT and FQNNGV. CDR3 size: 16 residues. Trimming removed 5 bases from V and 0 bases from J; junction bases left unmatched: 4. CDR3: CASSTSGGGYSYEQYF. The DNA of the CDR3 is TGTGCCAGCAGCACTAGCGGGGGGGGATACTCCTACGAGCAGTACTTC.

Details on this clone: Other DNA sequences from this sample encode an identical CDR3 as well. V usage is TRBV30 and J usage is TRBJ2-2, with 7 nucleotides matching TRBD2. CDR1 and CDR2 (germline): GTSNPN, SVGIG (reference sequence). The ends lost 0 bases at V and 2 bases at J; junction bases unmatched: 6. The CDR3 loop spans 16 amino acids. CDR3 sequence (DNA): TGTGCCTGGAGTGTGGGCCTAGCGGTAAACACCGGGGAGCTGTTTTTT. Translation gives CAWSVGLAVNTGELFF.

V gene TRBV25-1 combines with J gene TRBJ2-7, with a weak D call TRBD1 (6 bases). The germline V gene has CDR1 MGHDK and CDR2 SYGVNS. This CDR3 spans 15 amino acids. The V end was cut by 6 bases, the J end by 2 bases, with 17 bases between. The CDR3 DNA follows: TGTGCCAGCAGCCCTCAGGGGAAAGCAACCTACGAGCAGTACTTC. Its translation: CASSPQGKATYEQYF.

V gene TRBV2 combines with J gene TRBJ2-5, with 11 bases matching TRBD2. The CDR3 covers 17 residues. Germline assignment: CDR1 SNHLY and CDR2 FYNNEI. V lost 8 bases to trimming and J lost 5 bases; unmatched junction nucleotides: 16. CDR3 in amino acids: CASVGADSGRAWETQYF. The CDR3 DNA reads as TGTGCCAGCGTGGGGGCGGATAGCGGGAGGGCTTGGGAGACCCAGTACTTC.

This chain uses TRBV15 with TRBJ2-1; tentative D call: TRBD2 (5 bases). CDR1 is LNHNV, CDR2 YYDKDF, per germline (reference sequence). The CDR3 loop spans 15 amino acids. Trimming shortened V by 5 bases and J by 3 bases, and 14 bases separated the two germline ends. DNA of the CDR3: TGTGCCACCAGCCAACTAGGAGAGCGCTACAATGAGCAGTTCTTC. Protein: CATSQLGERYNEQFF.

In DNA, the CDR3 is TGTGCCAGCAGCCCCGGAGCTAACTATGGCTACACCTTC. It is translated as CASSPGANYGYTF. The V call is TRBV7-2, the J call TRBJ1-2; D is unresolved. Germline CDR1 SGHTA, CDR2 FQGNSA. With 5 bases removed from V and 0 bases from J, the gap between germline ends came to 7 bases. The CDR3 is 13 residues long.

The V gene is TRBV5-6, the J gene TRBJ2-1; 10 nucleotides agree with TRBD2. Trimming at V came to 3 bases and at J to 0 bases, leaving 9 bases not matched to a gene. The CDR3 is 18 residues long. Germline lookup yields CDR1 SGHDT and CDR2 YYEEEE. CDR3 coding DNA: TGTGCCAGCAGCTGGGGGATAGCGGGAGGTACCTCCTACAATGAGCAGTTCTTC. Residues: CASSWGIAGGTSYNEQFF.

The chain links TRBV18 to TRBJ2-7; 9 bases align to TRBD1. The CDR3 loop spans 14 amino acids. Germline V gene sequence: CDR1 KGHSH, CDR2 LQKENI. V lost 3 bases and J lost 8; bases outside the gene matches: 8. The CDR3 loop reads CASSPRDRATKQYF. The CDR3 nucleotides read TGTGCCAGCTCACCGCGGGACAGGGCAACGAAGCAGTACTTC.

V and J are TRBV5-1 and TRBJ2-7, with 8 bases aligning to TRBD1. After removal of 6 bases from V and 5 bases from J, the junction contained 4 bases not matched to a gene. CDR3 size: 12 residues. Germline loops: CDR1 SGHRS, CDR2 YFSETQ. The CDR3 DNA sequence: TGCGCCAGCACCCAGGGGGCGGACGAGCAGTACTTC. This sequence encodes CASTQGADEQYF.

This clone was seen a handful of times. This chain connects TRBV7-2 to TRBJ2-1; 10 bases are a match to TRBD2. Trimming took 2 bases from V and 4 from J; bases not matched to a gene: 8. The CDR3 is 17 residues long. The V gene's germline CDR1 is SGHTA and CDR2 FQGNSA. The CDR3 DNA sequence: TGTGCCAGCAGCTTATGGGCTAGCGGGAGTTTTTACAATGAGCAGTTCTTC. Encoded protein: CASSLWASGSFYNEQFF.

This rearrangement joins TRBV4-3 to TRBJ2-7; TRBD1 might be the D (6 bases). Germline lookup yields CDR1 LGHNA and CDR2 YSLEER. V lost 0 bases, J lost 0 bases, and 9 bases lay in between. CDR3 length: 15 residues. Written as DNA, the CDR3 is TGCGCCAGCAGCCAAGAAGACAGGTTCTCCTACGAGCAGTACTTC. This encodes CASSQEDRFSYEQYF.

This chain joins TRBV29-1 and TRBJ2-1, with D hard to call. V lost 5 bases, J lost 5 bases, and 10 bases lay in between. The CDR3 extends over 12 amino acids. Germline loops: CDR1 SQVTM, CDR2 ANQGSEA. This CDR3 is CSVSYYNNEQFF. The DNA for the CDR3 is TGCAGCGTTAGTTACTACAACAATGAGCAGTTCTTC.

This chain uses TRBV11-2 with TRBJ1-6, with 7 nucleotides matching TRBD1. Germline CDR1 and CDR2: SGHAT and FQNNGV. This CDR3 has 13 residues. Losses at the gene ends were 6 bases for V and 12 bases for J; bases not matched to a gene: 8. CDR3: CASSSDRVLPLHF. The CDR3 region has the DNA TGTGCCAGCAGTTCCGACAGGGTTTTACCCCTCCACTTT.